This T cell receptor beta chain was profiled in a study of blood T cell repertoires in COVID-19. Study-level information: Samples taken during acute and convalescent COVID-19 were collected in the United States, Italy and Spain. Nucleic acid was either cDNA or gDNA, and it came from T cells, B-cell-depleted T cells, or PBMCs.

This CDR3 comprises 16 residues. The V gene lost 7 bases and the J gene lost 0 bases, with 21 bases spanning the gap. Germline-derived CDR1 and CDR2 are SQVTM and ANQGSEA. Participant-given clinical history determined each cohort assignment. Original data processing: Amplification of reference gene primers provided the estimated nucleated cell counts. Profiled with immunoSEQ multiplex PCR; TCRdb holds only in-frame clones, not every one. V, J and clone size were drawn from that table, and D and trimming were deduced from the DNA. The table has 300,000 to 400,000 clones, approximately 90% seen once; the top ten hold roughly 0.97%.

This sequence joins TRBV29-1 and TRBJ1-1; D possibly corresponds to TRBD1 (6 bases). Source material: PBMCs or T cells enriched from blood (not recorded which). This receptor was obtained from a woman in her twenties or thirties with acute COVID-19. The CDR3 loop is CSANRGGKNMNTEAFF. CDR3 coding DNA: TGCAGCGCCAATAGGGGGGGTAAGAACATGAACACTGAAGCTTTCTTT.